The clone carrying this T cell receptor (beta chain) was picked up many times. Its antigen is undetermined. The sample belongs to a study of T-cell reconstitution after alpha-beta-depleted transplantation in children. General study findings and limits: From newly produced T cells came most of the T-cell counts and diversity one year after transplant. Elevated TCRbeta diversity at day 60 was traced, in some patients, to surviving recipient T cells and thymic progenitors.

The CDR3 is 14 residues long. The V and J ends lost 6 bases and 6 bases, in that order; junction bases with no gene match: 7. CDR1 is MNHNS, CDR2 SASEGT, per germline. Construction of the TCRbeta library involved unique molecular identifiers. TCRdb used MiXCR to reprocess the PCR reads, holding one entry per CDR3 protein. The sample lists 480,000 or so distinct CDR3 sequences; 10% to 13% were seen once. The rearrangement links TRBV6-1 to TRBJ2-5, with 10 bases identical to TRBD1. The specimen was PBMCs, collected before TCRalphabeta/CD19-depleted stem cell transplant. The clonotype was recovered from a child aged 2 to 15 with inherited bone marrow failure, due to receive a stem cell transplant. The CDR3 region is CASSPRQGAKTQYF. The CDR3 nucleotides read TGTGCCAGCAGCCCGAGACAGGGGGCAAAGACCCAGTACTTC.